The present T cell receptor (beta chain) was sequenced within a study of T cell responses to AZD1222 COVID-19 vaccine. Germline CDR1 and CDR2: KGHDR and SFDVKD. Between the trimmed V and J ends, which lost 4 bases and 2 bases, there was a span of 7 bases. This CDR3 has 13 residues. TCRdb's table, derived via immunoSEQ multiplex PCR, lists solely in-frame clones and lacks some. The sample carries some 120,000 clones, approximately 90% recorded once. On this clone itself: Its matching antigen is unknown.

Study-wide points: Females made up more of the donors, who were largely white British, and clonal diversity may have come out too low. Repertoire collection took place solely once the T cell response had peaked. At study baseline, merely more than 5 AZD1222 recipients were seropositive.

The source is an adult in good health. The rearrangement uses TRBV24-1 and TRBJ1-2; D uncertain. The specimen was peripheral blood, collected on day 0 of MenACWY control vaccination. CDR3 nucleotide sequence: TGTGCCACCAGTGACTTGACAAACTATGGCTACACCTTC. This encodes CATSDLTNYGYTF.